This is a list of T cell receptor beta chains from one sample in a study of cytomegalovirus exposure and HLA in healthy donors. TCRdb's table, derived via immunoSEQ multiplex PCR, lists solely in-frame clones and lacks some. This table holds approximately 170,000 clones, approximately 73% found once. Sequencing was carried out using PBMCs. These receptors were obtained from a man aged 45-60 years in good health and CMV-seronegative. Both conserved end residues are part of each CDR3. A D gene is named only where the DNA matches it firmly. Clone size, where shown, is once, few, many, or a class for clones that have expanded.

15 TRBJ2-3 NA NA TRBV28 CASSPRSRVTDTQYF TGTGCCAGCAGTCCCCGGTCCCGGGTCACAGATACGCAGTATTTT
12 TRBJ1-1 once TRBD1 TRBV29-1 CSVSLTGAELCF TGCAGCGTTTCCCTGACAGGGGCCGAACTGTGCTTT
15 TRBJ2-3 once NA TRBV19 CASSMQGLDRDTQYF TGTGCCAGTAGTATGCAGGGATTAGACCGAGATACGCAGTATTTT
14 TRBJ1-2 NA NA TRBV7-2 CASSPNRGNYGYTF TGTGCCAGCAGCCCCAATCGAGGGAACTATGGCTACACCTTC
16 TRBJ2-7 NA TRBD2 TRBV28 CASSLGASGPIYEQYF TGTGCCAGCAGTTTAGGTGCTAGCGGGCCTATCTACGAGCAGTACTTC
14 TRBJ1-1 NA NA TRBV19 CASSIGSLNTEAFF TGTGCCAGTAGTATTGGCAGTCTGAACACTGAAGCTTTCTTT
11 TRBJ2-7 NA NA TRBV7-9 CASSLRGEQYF TGTGCCAGCAGCTTACGAGGCGAGCAGTACTTC
13 TRBJ2-2 NA NA TRBV28 CASLHRVTGELFF TGTGCCAGCCTACACAGGGTCACCGGGGAGCTGTTTTTT
14 TRBJ2-5 NA NA TRBV28 CASSLRGSWETQYF TGTGCCAGCAGTTTAAGGGGCTCGTGGGAGACCCAGTACTTC
15 TRBJ2-5 NA TRBD1 TRBV29-1 CSVAYRGQGQETQYF TGCAGCGTGGCCTACAGGGGGCAGGGACAAGAGACCCAGTACTTC
13 TRBJ2-3 NA TRBD1 TRBV6-5 CASSPDRGDTQYF TGTGCCAGCAGCCCGGACAGGGGAGATACGCAGTATTTT
14 TRBJ2-3 NA NA TRBV6-4 CASSDSPRSDTQYF TGTGCCAGCAGTGACTCGCCTAGGTCAGATACGCAGTATTTT
15 TRBJ1-6 NA TRBD1 TRBV10-3 CAISRGTGDNSPLHF TGTGCCATCAGCCGAGGGACAGGAGATAATTCACCCCTCCACTTT
13 TRBJ1-5 NA NA TRBV6-4 CASSEAQNQPQHF TGTGCCAGCAGTGAGGCCCAGAATCAGCCCCAGCATTTT
15 TRBJ1-1 NA TRBD1 TRBV11-3 CASSLSGTGNTEAFF TGTGCCAGCAGTTTATCTGGGACAGGGAACACTGAAGCTTTCTTT
15 TRBJ2-1 NA TRBD2 TRBV27 CAGSPRSGGWNEQFF TGTGCCGGCAGTCCCCGTAGCGGGGGTTGGAATGAGCAGTTCTTC
15 TRBJ1-1 NA TRBD1 TRBV5-1 CASSLVGQETDEAFF TGCGCCAGCAGCTTGGTGGGACAGGAAACCGATGAGGCTTTCTTT
16 TRBJ2-4 NA NA TRBV11-1 CASSLVPLANKNIQYF TGTGCCAGCAGCTTAGTGCCCTTAGCTAACAAAAACATTCAGTACTTC
15 TRBJ1-3 NA NA TRBV5-1 CASSTNTFSGNTIYF TGCGCCAGCAGCACTAATACATTCTCTGGAAACACCATATATTTT
12 TRBJ1-3 NA NA TRBV6-5 CASSPTGNTIYF TGTGCCAGCTCGCCTACTGGAAACACCATATATTTT
15 TRBJ1-1 NA NA TRBV14 CASSQVARANTEAFF TGTGCCAGCAGCCAAGTGGCCAGGGCTAACACTGAAGCTTTCTTT
15 TRBJ2-1 NA NA TRBV7-6 CASSSSYGPYNEQFF TGTGCCAGCAGCTCCTCCTATGGTCCCTACAATGAGCAGTTCTTC
15 TRBJ2-5 NA NA TRBV19 CASSPGRQQGETQYF TGTGCCAGTAGTCCCGGGAGACAGCAAGGGGAGACCCAGTACTTC
14 TRBJ1-1 NA NA TRBV5-1 CASSARTVYTEAFF TGCGCCAGCAGCGCACGGACAGTCTACACTGAAGCTTTCTTT
14 TRBJ2-7 few TRBD1 TRBV5-3 CARRLDRGDYEQYF TGTGCCAGAAGACTCGACAGGGGGGATTACGAGCAGTACTTC
12 TRBJ2-3 NA NA TRBV19 CASSPRVDTQYF TGTGCCAGTAGTCCCCGGGTGGATACGCAGTATTTT
16 TRBJ1-2 NA NA TRBV11-2 CASSRGQGEPNYGYTF TGTGCCAGCAGTCGAGGGCAAGGAGAACCTAACTATGGCTACACCTTC
15 TRBJ2-5 NA NA TRBV19 CASSGRAGFQETQYF TGTGCCAGTAGCGGACGGGCGGGGTTCCAAGAGACCCAGTACTTC
11 TRBJ2-7 NA NA TRBV7-9 CASSHSYEQYF TGTGCCAGCAGCCACAGCTACGAGCAGTACTTC
13 TRBJ2-7 NA NA TRBV7-8 CASSWESSYEQYF TGTGCCAGCAGTTGGGAGAGCTCCTACGAGCAGTACTTC
13 TRBJ1-1 few TRBD1 TRBV10-3 CAIRGTDRTEAFF TGTGCCATCAGGGGGACAGACCGCACTGAAGCTTTCTTT
14 TRBJ1-5 NA NA TRBV25-1 CASSGQGSNQPQHF TGTGCCAGCAGTGGTCAGGGCAGCAATCAGCCCCAGCATTTT
15 TRBJ1-1 NA NA TRBV28 CASSTLDRSNTEAFF TGTGCCAGCAGTACTCTTGACAGGTCGAACACTGAAGCTTTCTTT
15 TRBJ1-3 once NA TRBV4-2 CASSPRTGVGNTIYF TGTGCCAGCAGCCCCCGTACAGGTGTGGGAAACACCATATATTTT
13 TRBJ1-2 NA NA TRBV9 CASSGQDFYGYTF TGTGCCAGCAGCGGACAGGATTTCTATGGCTACACCTTC
14 TRBJ2-3 NA TRBD2 TRBV4-3 CASSHGLAPDTQYF TGCGCCAGCAGCCACGGACTAGCTCCCGATACGCAGTATTTT
15 TRBJ2-3 NA TRBD2 TRBV7-9 CASSYGTSGGDTQYF TGTGCCAGCAGTTACGGGACTAGCGGGGGAGATACGCAGTATTTT
16 TRBJ1-5 NA NA TRBV19 CASSMSTSYSNQPQHF TGTGCCAGTAGTATGTCTACCTCTTATAGCAATCAGCCCCAGCATTTT
13 TRBJ2-1 NA NA TRBV11-3 CASSSAGGNEQFF TGTGCCAGCAGCTCCGCAGGGGGGAATGAGCAGTTCTTC
12 TRBJ1-2 NA NA TRBV27 CASSPQGFGYTF TGTGCCAGCAGTCCCCAGGGTTTTGGCTACACCTTC
13 TRBJ1-2 once NA TRBV5-1 CASRAGTRDGYTF TGCGCCAGCAGGGCCGGGACTAGAGATGGCTACACCTTC
15 TRBJ1-1 NA TRBD1 TRBV13 CASSLGGQGGTEAFF TGTGCCAGCAGCTTAGGCGGACAGGGGGGTACTGAAGCTTTCTTT
16 TRBJ1-2 NA TRBD1 TRBV4-1 CASSPSAGTGDGSYTF TGCGCCAGCAGCCCATCTGCCGGGACAGGGGACGGGAGCTACACCTTC
14 TRBJ2-3 NA TRBD2 TRBV29-1 CSVEGSGGPDTQYF TGCAGCGTTGAAGGTAGCGGGGGCCCCGATACGCAGTATTTT
11 TRBJ1-1 NA NA TRBV6-1 CASLVNTEAFF TGTGCCAGCCTTGTGAACACTGAAGCTTTCTTT
16 TRBJ1-2 few NA TRBV5-6 CASTPGGGTYNYGYTF TGTGCCAGCACCCCCGGAGGCGGGACCTATAACTATGGCTACACCTTC
14 TRBJ2-7 few TRBD1 TRBV5-8 CASSAGQGSEEQYF TGTGCCAGCAGCGCAGGACAGGGGTCGGAAGAGCAGTACTTC
15 TRBJ2-7 NA NA TRBV19 CASSPDTGSSYEQYF TGTGCCAGTAGTCCGGATACAGGGAGCTCCTACGAGCAGTACTTC
15 TRBJ1-4 few NA TRBV19 CASSILPATNEKLFF TGTGCCAGTAGTATCCTGCCGGCAACTAATGAAAAACTGTTTTTT
15 TRBJ2-7 NA NA TRBV5-1 CASSLKAKSSYEQYF TGCGCCAGCAGCTTGAAAGCCAAGAGCTCCTACGAGCAGTACTTC
14 TRBJ1-1 few NA TRBV5-6 CASSIYNQDTEAFF TGTGCCAGCAGCATATATAACCAGGACACTGAAGCTTTCTTT
15 TRBJ1-2 NA TRBD1 TRBV9 CASSVGDRVGYGYTF TGTGCCAGCAGCGTAGGAGACAGGGTAGGCTATGGCTACACCTTC
14 TRBJ1-5 once NA TRBV4-1 CASSRTDSNQPQHF TGCGCCAGCAGCCGGACAGACAGCAATCAGCCCCAGCATTTT
19 TRBJ1-5 NA NA TRBV7-2 CASSLRPWGGQASQFPQHF TGTGCCAGCAGCTTACGCCCATGGGGGGGGCAGGCCTCCCAATTCCCCCAGCATTTT